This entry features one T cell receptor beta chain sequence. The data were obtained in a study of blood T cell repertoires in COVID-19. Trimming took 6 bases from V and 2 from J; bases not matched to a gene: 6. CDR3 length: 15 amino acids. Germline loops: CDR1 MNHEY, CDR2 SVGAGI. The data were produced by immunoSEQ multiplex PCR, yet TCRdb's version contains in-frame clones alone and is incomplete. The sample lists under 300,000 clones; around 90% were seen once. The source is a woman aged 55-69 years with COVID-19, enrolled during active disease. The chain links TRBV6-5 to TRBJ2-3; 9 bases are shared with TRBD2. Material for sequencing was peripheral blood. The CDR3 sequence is CASSRTSGSTDTQYF. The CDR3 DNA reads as TGTGCCAGCAGCCGTACTAGCGGGTCCACAGATACGCAGTATTTT.